Below, one T cell receptor (beta chain) is given with its context. This sample is part of a study of blood T cell repertoires in COVID-19. Looking at the study overall: Spain, Italy and the United States supplied samples that represented acute and convalescent COVID-19.

Seattle's cohort entered during active infection and was followed longitudinally. The method was immunoSEQ multiplex PCR; TCRdb's version includes in-frame clones alone and lacks a portion of them. Of roughly 250,000 clones in the sample, over 75% were seen once. Germline V gene data show CDR1 as SQVTM and CDR2 as ANQGSEA. The CDR3 length is 13 residues. Trimming shortened V by 7 bases and J by 3 bases, and 13 bases separated the two germline ends. The V gene is TRBV29-1, the J gene TRBJ2-4; TRBD1 might be the D (7 bases). Sequenced sample: peripheral blood. The receptor was isolated from a human donor with COVID-19, enrolled during active disease. The donor label of this sample is uncertain. The CDR3 DNA reads as TGCAGCGGGCGGGGACAGAGCAAAAACATTCAGTACTTC. It encodes CSGRGQSKNIQYF.